The rows below give T cell receptor beta chains drawn from one sample of a study of cytomegalovirus exposure and HLA in healthy donors. This table comes from immunoSEQ multiplex PCR, and its TCRdb copy is limited to in-frame clones, with some not included. The sample lists over 150,000 clones, roughly four fifths occurring once. The source material was PBMCs. Receptor source: a man aged 18 to 30 in good health and CMV-seronegative. CDR3s leave out the opening cysteine and the closing phenylalanine or tryptophan.

v_call,cdr3_aa
TRBV19,ASSITGGRETQY
TRBV5-1,ASSLGTSGKEWLNEQF
TRBV12-5,ASVRGQSEAF
TRBV9,ASSAGPWGGYEQY
TRBV19,ASSIVAGTSSYEQY
TRBV7-2,ASSLGARGTGELF
TRBV15,ATEREGVAGGDEQF
TRBV6-6,ASSTSSGTATF
TRBV5-1,ASSLAGGQGARNYGYT
TRBV7-9,ASTPGNTEAF
TRBV7-2,ASSHNRVEAF
TRBV10-1,ASSTGGTDTQY
TRBV19,ASATSGSSYEQY
TRBV13,ASSGLPKVDTQY
TRBV5-4,ASSLVIGTSAQETQY
TRBV4-1,ASSPLDPGQPQH
TRBV5-4,ASSLQGGEEKLF
TRBV15,ATSRERDLYEQY
TRBV11-2,ASSSGGSYEQY
TRBV16,ASSPPGTNSYEQY
TRBV30,AWSFDRWNQPQH
TRBV7-9,ASSLVGMNTEAF
TRBV27,ASSWGPKGGTEAF
TRBV27,ASGLRGRGEQETQY
TRBV12-5,ASGLARAGLKVDGYT
TRBV5-1,ASSSAGGPETQY
TRBV19,ASSIMRTVDQPQH
TRBV6-5,ASRTGDEAF
TRBV7-2,ASSLYPQGARYEQY
TRBV7-9,ASSSFSGRGGINEQF
TRBV27,ASSSPGTSIHNEQF
TRBV19,ASSIQAGAANEQF
TRBV19,APGWTLSSYEQY